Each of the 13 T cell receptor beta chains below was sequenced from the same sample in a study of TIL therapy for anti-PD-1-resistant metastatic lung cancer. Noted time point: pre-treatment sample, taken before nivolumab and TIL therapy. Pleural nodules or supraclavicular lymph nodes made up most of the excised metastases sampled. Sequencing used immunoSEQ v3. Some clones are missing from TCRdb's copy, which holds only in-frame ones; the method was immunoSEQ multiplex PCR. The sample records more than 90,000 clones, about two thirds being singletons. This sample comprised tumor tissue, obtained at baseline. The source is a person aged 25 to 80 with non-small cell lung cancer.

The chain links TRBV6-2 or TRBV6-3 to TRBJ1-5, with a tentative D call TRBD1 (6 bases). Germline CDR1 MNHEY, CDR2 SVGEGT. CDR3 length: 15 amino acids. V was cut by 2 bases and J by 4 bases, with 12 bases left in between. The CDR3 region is CASSYPQRGNQPQHF. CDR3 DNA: TGTGCCAGCAGTTACCCCCAGAGGGGGAATCAGCCCCAGCATTTT.

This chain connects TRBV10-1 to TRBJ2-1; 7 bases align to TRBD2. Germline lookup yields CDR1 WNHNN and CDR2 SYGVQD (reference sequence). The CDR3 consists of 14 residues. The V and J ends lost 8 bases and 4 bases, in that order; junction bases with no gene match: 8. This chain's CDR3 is CASSKRDWYNEQFF. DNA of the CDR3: TGCGCCAGCTCCAAGCGGGATTGGTACAATGAGCAGTTCTTC.

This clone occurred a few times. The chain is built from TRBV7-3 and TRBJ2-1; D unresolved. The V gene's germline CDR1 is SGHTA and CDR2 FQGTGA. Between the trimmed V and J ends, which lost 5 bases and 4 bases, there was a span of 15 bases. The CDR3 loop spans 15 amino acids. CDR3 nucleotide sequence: TGTGCCAGCAGCGTTTACAAGGGCGCTTACAATGAGCAGTTCTTC. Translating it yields CASSVYKGAYNEQFF. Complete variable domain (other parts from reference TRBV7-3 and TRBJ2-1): GAGVSQTPSNKVTEKGKYVELRCDPISGHTALYWYRQSLGQGPEFLIYFQGTGAADDSGLPNDRFFAVRPEGSVSTLKIQRTERGDSAVYLCASSVYKGAYNEQFFGPGTRLTVL.

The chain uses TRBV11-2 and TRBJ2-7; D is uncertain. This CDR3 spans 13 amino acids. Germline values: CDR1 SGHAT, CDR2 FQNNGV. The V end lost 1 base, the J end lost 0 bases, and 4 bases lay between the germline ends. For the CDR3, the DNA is TGTGCCAGCAGCTTAGGTATCTCCTACGAGCAGTACTTC. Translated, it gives CASSLGISYEQYF. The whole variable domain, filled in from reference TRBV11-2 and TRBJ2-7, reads EAGVAQSPRYKIIEKRQSVAFWCNPISGHATLYWYQQILGQGPKLLIQFQNNGVVDDSQLPKDRFSAERLKGVDSTLKIQPAKLEDSAVYLCASSLGISYEQYFGPGTRLTVT.

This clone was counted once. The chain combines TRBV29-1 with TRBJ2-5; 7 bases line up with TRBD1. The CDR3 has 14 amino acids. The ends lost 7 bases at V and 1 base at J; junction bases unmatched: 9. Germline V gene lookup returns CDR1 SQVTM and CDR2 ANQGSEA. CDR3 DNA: TGCAGCGCCCACAGGGGCAGGGGCCAAGAGACCCAGTACTTC. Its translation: CSAHRGRGQETQYF.

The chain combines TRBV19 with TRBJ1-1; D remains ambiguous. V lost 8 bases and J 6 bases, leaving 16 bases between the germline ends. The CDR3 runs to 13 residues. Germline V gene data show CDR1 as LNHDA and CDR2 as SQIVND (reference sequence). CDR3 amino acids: CASLHNRLAEAFF. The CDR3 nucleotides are TGTGCCAGTCTACATAATCGACTAGCTGAAGCTTTCTTT.

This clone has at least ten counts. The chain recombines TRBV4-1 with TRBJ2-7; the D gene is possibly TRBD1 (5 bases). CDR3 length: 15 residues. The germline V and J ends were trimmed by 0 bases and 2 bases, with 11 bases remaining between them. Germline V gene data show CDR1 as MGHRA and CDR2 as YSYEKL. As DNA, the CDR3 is TGCGCCAGCAGCCAAGAGCCAGGGTTAACCTACGAGCAGTACTTC. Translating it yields CASSQEPGLTYEQYF.

CDR3 loop: CASSLYEREKGEQYF. DNA of the CDR3: TGCGCCAGCAGCTTGTACGAGCGGGAAAAAGGGGAGCAGTACTTC. This chain connects TRBV5-1 to TRBJ2-7, with 7 bases lining up with TRBD2. Germline CDR1 SGHRS, CDR2 YFSETQ. V dropped 1 base and J dropped 7; count of bases not matched to a gene: 11. The CDR3 runs 15 residues.

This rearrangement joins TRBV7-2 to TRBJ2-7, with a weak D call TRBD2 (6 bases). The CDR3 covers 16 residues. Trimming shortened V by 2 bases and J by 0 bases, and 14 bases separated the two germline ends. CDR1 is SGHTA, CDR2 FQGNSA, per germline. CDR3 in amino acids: CASSLQRTISSYEQYF. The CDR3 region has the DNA TGTGCCAGCAGCTTACAACGGACTATCAGCTCCTACGAGCAGTACTTC.

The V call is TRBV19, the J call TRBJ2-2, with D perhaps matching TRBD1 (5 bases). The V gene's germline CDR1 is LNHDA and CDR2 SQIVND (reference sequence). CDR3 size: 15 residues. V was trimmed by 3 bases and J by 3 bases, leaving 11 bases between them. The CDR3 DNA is TGTGCCAGTAGTATGGGGCTCATTTACACCGGGGAGCTGTTTTTT. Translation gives CASSMGLIYTGELFF.

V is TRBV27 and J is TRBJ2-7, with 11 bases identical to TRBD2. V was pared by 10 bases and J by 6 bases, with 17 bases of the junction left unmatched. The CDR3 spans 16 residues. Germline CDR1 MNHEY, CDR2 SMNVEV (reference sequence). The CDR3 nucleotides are TGTGCCACCCACACCTTAGCGGGAGGGCCGGGGCTCGAGCAGTACTTC. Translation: CATHTLAGGPGLEQYF.

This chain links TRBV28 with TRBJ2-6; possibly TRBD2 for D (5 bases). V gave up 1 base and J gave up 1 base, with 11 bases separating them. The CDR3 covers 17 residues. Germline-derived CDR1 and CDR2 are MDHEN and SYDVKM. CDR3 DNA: TGTGCCAGCAGTTTATTGCTCGGACTGTCTGGGGCCAACGTCCTGACTTTC. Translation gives CASSLLLGLSGANVLTF.

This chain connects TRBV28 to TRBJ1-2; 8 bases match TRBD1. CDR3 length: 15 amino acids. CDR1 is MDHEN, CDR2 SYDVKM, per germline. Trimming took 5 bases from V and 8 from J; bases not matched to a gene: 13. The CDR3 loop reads CASSVLGRGRAGYTF. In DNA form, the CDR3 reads TGTGCCAGCAGTGTTCTAGGCAGGGGGCGGGCGGGCTACACCTTC.